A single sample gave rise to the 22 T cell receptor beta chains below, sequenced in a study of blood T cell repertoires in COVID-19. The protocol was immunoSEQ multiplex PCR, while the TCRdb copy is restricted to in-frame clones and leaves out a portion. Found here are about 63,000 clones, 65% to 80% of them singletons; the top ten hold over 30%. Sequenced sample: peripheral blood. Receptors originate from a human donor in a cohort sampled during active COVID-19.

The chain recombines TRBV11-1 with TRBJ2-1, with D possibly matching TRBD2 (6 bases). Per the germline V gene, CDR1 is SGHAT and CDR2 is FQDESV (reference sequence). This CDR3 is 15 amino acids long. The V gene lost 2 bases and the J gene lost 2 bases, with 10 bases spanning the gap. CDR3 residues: CASSLISGTYNEQFF. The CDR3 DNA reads TGTGCCAGCAGCTTAATTAGCGGTACCTACAATGAGCAGTTCTTC.

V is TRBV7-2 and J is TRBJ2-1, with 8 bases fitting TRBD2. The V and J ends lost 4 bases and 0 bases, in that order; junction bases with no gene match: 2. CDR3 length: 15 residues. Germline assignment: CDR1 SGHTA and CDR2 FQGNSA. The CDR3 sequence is CASSYSGSSYNEQFF. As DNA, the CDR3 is TGTGCCAGCAGCTACAGCGGGAGCTCCTACAATGAGCAGTTCTTC.

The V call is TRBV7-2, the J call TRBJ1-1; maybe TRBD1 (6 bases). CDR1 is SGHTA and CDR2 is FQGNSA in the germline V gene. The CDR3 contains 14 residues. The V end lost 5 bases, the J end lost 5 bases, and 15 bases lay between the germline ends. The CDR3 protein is CASSPSGVWTEAFF. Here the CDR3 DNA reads TGTGCCAGCAGCCCCTCAGGGGTTTGGACTGAAGCTTTCTTT.

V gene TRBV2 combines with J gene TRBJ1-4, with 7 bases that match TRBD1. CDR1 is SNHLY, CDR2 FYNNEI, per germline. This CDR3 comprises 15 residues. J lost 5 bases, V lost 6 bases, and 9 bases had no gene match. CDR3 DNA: TGTGCCAGCAGCAACAGGGGCCGAAGGAATGAAAAACTGTTTTTT. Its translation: CASSNRGRRNEKLFF.

CDR3 in amino acids: CASSLLGTGRYF. The DNA for the CDR3 is TGCGCCAGCAGCCTCCTTGGGACAGGGAGGTATTTT. The V gene is TRBV5-1, the J gene TRBJ2-3; 9 bases are shared with TRBD1. The CDR3 has 12 residues. The V gene end was trimmed by 4 bases and the J gene end by 14 bases; junction bases not matched to a gene: 8. The germline gives CDR1 SGHRS, CDR2 YFSETQ.

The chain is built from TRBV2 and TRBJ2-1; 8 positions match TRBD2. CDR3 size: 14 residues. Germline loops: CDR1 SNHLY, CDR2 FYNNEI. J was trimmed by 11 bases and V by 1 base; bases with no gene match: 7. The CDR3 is CASSEEGLAGKQFF. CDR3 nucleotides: TGTGCCAGCAGTGAAGAGGGGCTAGCGGGTAAGCAGTTCTTC.

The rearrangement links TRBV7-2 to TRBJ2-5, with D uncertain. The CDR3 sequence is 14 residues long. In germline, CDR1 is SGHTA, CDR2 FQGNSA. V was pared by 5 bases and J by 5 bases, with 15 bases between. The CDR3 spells CASSHRRLSETQYF. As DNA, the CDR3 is TGTGCCAGCAGCCACCGAAGACTCTCGGAGACCCAGTACTTC.

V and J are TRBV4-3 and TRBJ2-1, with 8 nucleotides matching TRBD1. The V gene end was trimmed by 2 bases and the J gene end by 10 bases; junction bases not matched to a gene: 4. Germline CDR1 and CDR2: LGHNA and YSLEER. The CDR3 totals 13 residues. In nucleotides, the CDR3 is TGCGCCAGCAGCCAAATGGGGACAGGAGAGCAGTTCTTC. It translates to CASSQMGTGEQFF.

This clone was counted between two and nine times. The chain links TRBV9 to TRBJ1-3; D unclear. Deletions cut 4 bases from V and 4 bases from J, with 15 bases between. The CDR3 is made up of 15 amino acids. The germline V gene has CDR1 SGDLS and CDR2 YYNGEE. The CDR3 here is CASSSGGPLGNTIYF. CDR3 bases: TGTGCCAGCAGCAGCGGAGGCCCCCTCGGAAACACCATATATTTT.

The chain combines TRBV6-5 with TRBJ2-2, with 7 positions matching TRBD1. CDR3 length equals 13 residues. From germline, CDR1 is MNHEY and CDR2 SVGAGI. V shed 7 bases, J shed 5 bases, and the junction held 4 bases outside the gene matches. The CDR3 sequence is CASTTQGTGELFF. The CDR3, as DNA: TGTGCCAGCACCACACAGGGGACCGGGGAGCTGTTTTTT.

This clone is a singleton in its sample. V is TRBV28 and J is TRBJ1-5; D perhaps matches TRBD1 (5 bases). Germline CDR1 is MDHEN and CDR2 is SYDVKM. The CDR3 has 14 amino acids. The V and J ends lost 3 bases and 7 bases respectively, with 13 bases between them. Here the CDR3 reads CASSFETVSQPQHF. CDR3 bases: TGTGCCAGCAGTTTCGAGACAGTTTCCCAGCCCCAGCATTTT.

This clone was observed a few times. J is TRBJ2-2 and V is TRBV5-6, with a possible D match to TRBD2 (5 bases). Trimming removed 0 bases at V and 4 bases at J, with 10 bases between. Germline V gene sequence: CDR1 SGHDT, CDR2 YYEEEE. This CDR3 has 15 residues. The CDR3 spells CASSLGGNPTGELFF. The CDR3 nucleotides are TGTGCCAGCAGCTTGGGAGGGAACCCCACCGGGGAGCTGTTTTTT.

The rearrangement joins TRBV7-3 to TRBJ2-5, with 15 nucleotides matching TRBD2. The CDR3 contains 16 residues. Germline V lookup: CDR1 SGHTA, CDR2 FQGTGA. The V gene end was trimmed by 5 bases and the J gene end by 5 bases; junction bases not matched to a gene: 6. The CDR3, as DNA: TGTGCCAGCAGCCCCGGGACTAGCGGGAGGCGGGAGACCCAGTACTTC. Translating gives CASSPGTSGRRETQYF.

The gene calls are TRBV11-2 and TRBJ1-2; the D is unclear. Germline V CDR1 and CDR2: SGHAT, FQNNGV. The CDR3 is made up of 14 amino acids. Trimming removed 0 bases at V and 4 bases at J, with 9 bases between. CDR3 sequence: CASSLDTGSYGYTF. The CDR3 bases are TGTGCCAGCAGCTTAGATACGGGTTCCTATGGCTACACCTTC.

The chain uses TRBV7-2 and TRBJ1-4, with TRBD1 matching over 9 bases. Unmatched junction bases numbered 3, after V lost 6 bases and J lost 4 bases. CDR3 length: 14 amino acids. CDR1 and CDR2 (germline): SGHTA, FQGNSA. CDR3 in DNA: TGTGCCAGCAGTAAGGGACAGGGTAATGAAAAACTGTTTTTT. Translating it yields CASSKGQGNEKLFF.

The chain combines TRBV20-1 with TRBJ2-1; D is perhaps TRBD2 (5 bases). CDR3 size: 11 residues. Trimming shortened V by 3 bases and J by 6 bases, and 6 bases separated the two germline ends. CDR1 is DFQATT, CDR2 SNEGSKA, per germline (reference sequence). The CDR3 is CSARLANEQFF. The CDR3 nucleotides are TGCAGTGCTAGGCTAGCCAATGAGCAGTTCTTC.

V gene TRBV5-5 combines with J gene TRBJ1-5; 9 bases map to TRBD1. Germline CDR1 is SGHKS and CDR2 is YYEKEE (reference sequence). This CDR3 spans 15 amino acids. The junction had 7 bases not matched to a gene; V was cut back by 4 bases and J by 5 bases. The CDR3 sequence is CASSPGQGGYQPQHF. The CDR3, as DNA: TGTGCCAGCAGCCCGGGACAGGGAGGGTATCAGCCCCAGCATTTT. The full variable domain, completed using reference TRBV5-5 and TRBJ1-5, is DAGVTQSPTHLIKTRGQQVTLRCSPISGHKSVSWYQQVLGQGPQFIFQYYEKEERGRGNFPDRFSARQFPNYSSELNVNALLLGDSALYLCASSPGQGGYQPQHFGDGTRLSIL.

CDR3 in DNA: TGTGCCAGCAGCCGCCCGGGTGGCCAGGCCAACGTCCTGACTTTC. Residues: CASSRPGGQANVLTF. This chain links TRBV3-1 (or the pseudogene TRBV3-2) with TRBJ2-6; D not resolved. Germline CDR1 and CDR2: LGHDT and YNNKEL (reference sequence). V shed 4 bases and J shed 6 bases, with 13 bases lying between them. This CDR3 has 15 amino acids.

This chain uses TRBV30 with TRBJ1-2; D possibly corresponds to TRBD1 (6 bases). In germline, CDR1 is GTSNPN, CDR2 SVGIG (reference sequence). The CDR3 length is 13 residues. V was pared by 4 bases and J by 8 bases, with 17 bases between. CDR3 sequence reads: CAWKRNAGEGYTF. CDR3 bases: TGTGCCTGGAAGCGGAATGCAGGGGAGGGCTACACCTTC.

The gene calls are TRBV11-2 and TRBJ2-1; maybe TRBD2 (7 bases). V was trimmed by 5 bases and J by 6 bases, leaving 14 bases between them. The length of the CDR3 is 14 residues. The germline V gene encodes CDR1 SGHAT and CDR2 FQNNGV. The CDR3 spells CASSRGASRNEQFF. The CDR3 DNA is TGTGCCAGCAGCCGGGGGGCTAGCCGCAATGAGCAGTTCTTC.

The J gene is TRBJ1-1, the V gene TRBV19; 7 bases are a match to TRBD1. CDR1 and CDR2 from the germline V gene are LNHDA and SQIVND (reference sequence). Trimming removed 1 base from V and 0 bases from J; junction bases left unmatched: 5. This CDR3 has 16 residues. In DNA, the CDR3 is TGTGCCAGTAGTATAGCCGACAGGGATATGAACACTGAAGCTTTCTTT. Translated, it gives CASSIADRDMNTEAFF.

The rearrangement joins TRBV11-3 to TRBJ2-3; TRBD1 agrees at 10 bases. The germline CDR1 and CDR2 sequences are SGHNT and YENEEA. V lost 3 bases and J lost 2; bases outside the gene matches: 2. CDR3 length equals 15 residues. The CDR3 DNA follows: TGTGCCAGCAGCTTCGGGACAGGGGCCACAGATACGCAGTATTTT. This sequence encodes CASSFGTGATDTQYF.